Listed below are T cell receptor beta chains from one sample, sequenced in a study of blood T cell repertoires in COVID-19. Assay used: immunoSEQ multiplex PCR; TCRdb lists only in-frame clones, some missing. Of more than 95,000 clones in the sample, 86% were seen once. The source material was peripheral blood. The source of these receptors is a human donor in a cohort sampled during active COVID-19. The CDR3 runs from the conserved cysteine through the conserved F or W. The D gene is left open where the match is weak. Clone size is stated in some rows and not others, as once, few, many or a class when expanded.

cdr3_length | j_call | v_call | clone_size | d_call | cdr3_nt | cdr3_aa
15 | TRBJ2-3 | TRBV7-6 | NA | NA | TGTGCCAGCAGCTTCCTTAGGGGCAGCACAGATACGCAGTATTTT | CASSFLRGSTDTQYF
11 | TRBJ2-7 | TRBV28 | NA | NA | TGTGCCAGCAGTATTCAGTACGAGCAGTACTTC | CASSIQYEQYF
16 | TRBJ2-7 | TRBV19 | once | TRBD1 | TGTGCCAGTAGTGCCGTCACCGGGACAGGGTTTTACGAGCAGTACTTC | CASSAVTGTGFYEQYF
16 | TRBJ1-5 | TRBV18 | NA | TRBD1 | TGTGCCAGCTCACCAACCAGGTCAGGGGGTAATCAGCCCCAGCATTTT | CASSPTRSGGNQPQHF
16 | TRBJ2-2 | TRBV11-3 | once | TRBD2 | TGTGCCAGCAGCCCCCGGGGGGGGGAGTCAGGCGGGGAGCTGTTTTTT | CASSPRGGESGGELFF
15 | TRBJ2-3 | TRBV7-2 | NA | TRBD2 | TGTGCCAGCAGCTTCCTAGCGGGAGTAGTGGATACGCAGTATTTT | CASSFLAGVVDTQYF
15 | TRBJ2-1 | TRBV27 | once | TRBD2 | TGTGCCAGCAGTTTGAGGGGAGGGCTCATGTATGAGCAGTTCTTC | CASSLRGGLMYEQFF
12 | TRBJ1-2 | TRBV5-5 | NA | NA | TGTGCCGGAGGGGACGGAGACTATGGCTACACCTTC | CAGGDGDYGYTF
14 | TRBJ2-3 | TRBV2 | NA | TRBD2 | TGTGCCACCCTGGAGCGGGAGAGCACAGATACGCAGTATTTT | CATLERESTDTQYF
14 | TRBJ1-1 | TRBV28 | NA | NA | TGTGCCAGCTCAAGGCGGAGTGGGAACACTGAAGCTTTCTTT | CASSRRSGNTEAFF
15 | TRBJ2-2 | TRBV3-1/TRBV3-2 | NA | TRBD2 | TGTGCCAGCAGCCCACTAGCGGCACCGACCGGGGAGCTGTTTTTT | CASSPLAAPTGELFF
18 | TRBJ2-6 | TRBV7-3 | NA | NA | TGTGCCAGCAGCTTTTATGGCAGGGCTTACTCTGGGGCCAACGTCCTGACTTTC | CASSFYGRAYSGANVLTF
15 | TRBJ2-1 | TRBV6-5 | NA | TRBD2 | TGTGCCAGCAGCCGACTAGCGGGGATCCGCAATGAGCAGTTCTTC | CASSRLAGIRNEQFF
14 | TRBJ2-5 | TRBV7-8 | NA | NA | TGTGCCAGCAGCTTTCAGGGTTACCAAGAGACCCAGTACTTC | CASSFQGYQETQYF
15 | TRBJ2-7 | TRBV7-2 | once | NA | TGTGCCAGCAGCTACCAGGGTAACCCATCCTACGAGCAGTACTTC | CASSYQGNPSYEQYF
11 | TRBJ1-2 | TRBV28 | NA | NA | TGTGCCAGCAGCAGGGCCTATGGCTACACCTTC | CASSRAYGYTF
17 | TRBJ2-5 | TRBV29-1 | NA | TRBD2 | TGCAGCGTTGATTTGTGGCCGGGACTAGCGGAACAAGAGACCCAGTACTTC | CSVDLWPGLAEQETQYF
18 | TRBJ2-1 | TRBV9 | NA | TRBD1 | TGTGCCAGCAGCGTAGCCCTCCGGGGACAGGGGGCGGGTAATGAGCAGTTCTTC | CASSVALRGQGAGNEQFF
13 | TRBJ2-7 | TRBV18 | NA | NA | TGTGCCAGCTCACCACCGGGCACCTACGAGCAGTACTTC | CASSPPGTYEQYF
13 | TRBJ1-1 | TRBV6-6 | NA | NA | TGTGCCAGCAGTTACAGGCGGGACACTGAAGCTTTCTTT | CASSYRRDTEAFF
17 | TRBJ2-4 | TRBV6-2/TRBV6-3 | NA | TRBD1 | TGTGCCAGCAGTCGGGACAGGACCAACCCAGCCAAAAACATTCAGTACTTC | CASSRDRTNPAKNIQYF
14 | TRBJ2-7 | TRBV10-3 | NA | TRBD2 | TGTGCCATCAGTCGACTAGCGGGAGCTCTCGAGCAGTACTTC | CAISRLAGALEQYF
15 | TRBJ2-3 | TRBV13 | NA | TRBD2 | TGTGCCAGCAGGTGGACTAGCGGGAGGACAGATACGCAGTATTTT | CASRWTSGRTDTQYF
13 | TRBJ1-2 | TRBV2 | NA | NA | TGTGCCAGCAGTGAGTCCCCACGGGTAGGCTACACCTTC | CASSESPRVGYTF
14 | TRBJ1-3 | TRBV6-5 | NA | TRBD1 | TGTGCCAGCAGAACTGACAGGGGGCGAAACACCATATATTTT | CASRTDRGRNTIYF
11 | TRBJ2-5 | TRBV2 | NA | NA | TGTGCCAGCAGTGAGAGTCGGGCCCAGTACTTC | CASSESRAQYF
22 | TRBJ2-3 | TRBV19 | NA | TRBD2 | TGTGCCAGTAGTTTCTACCCAGGGACAGCCGGGACTAGCGGGAGCCTCCCAGATACGCAGTATTTT | CASSFYPGTAGTSGSLPDTQYF
16 | TRBJ2-6 | TRBV7-2 | once | NA | TGTGCCAGCAGCTTTGAAGGGGTCTCTGGGGCCAACGTCCTGACTTTC | CASSFEGVSGANVLTF
15 | TRBJ2-6 | TRBV7-6 | NA | NA | TGTGCCAGCAGAGCCACTCCCTCTGGGGCCAACGTCCTGACTTTC | CASRATPSGANVLTF
17 | TRBJ2-2 | TRBV7-9 | NA | TRBD2 | TGTGCCAGCAGCTTAATCCCCAGCGGGATTAACACCGGGGAGCTGTTTTTT | CASSLIPSGINTGELFF
15 | TRBJ2-5 | TRBV29-1 | NA | TRBD1 | TGCAGCGTTGTCCCGGGACAGGGGAGAGGAGAGACCCAGTACTTC | CSVVPGQGRGETQYF
11 | TRBJ1-2 | TRBV12-3/TRBV12-4 | NA | NA | TGTGCCAGCCCCGGGACAACCGGCTACACCTTC | CASPGTTGYTF
16 | TRBJ2-4 | TRBV19 | few | NA | TGTGCCAGTTCTGACACCCCGCACGGAGCCAAAAACATTCAGTACTTC | CASSDTPHGAKNIQYF
17 | TRBJ1-3 | TRBV4-1 | NA | TRBD1 | TGCGCCAGCAGCCAAGATTTAATGAGGGGGCGAGGAAACACCATATATTTT | CASSQDLMRGRGNTIYF
13 | TRBJ1-5 | TRBV19 | NA | NA | TGTGCCAGTAGTATCCAGATCAATCAGCCCCAGCATTTT | CASSIQINQPQHF
16 | TRBJ1-1 | TRBV5-1 | NA | NA | TGCGCCAGCAGCTTGAGCGACCTACGCCTGGACACTGAAGCTTTCTTT | CASSLSDLRLDTEAFF
16 | TRBJ2-1 | TRBV4-1 | NA | TRBD1 | TGCGCCAGCAGCCAACCGACAGGGGGTTCCTACAATGAGCAGTTCTTC | CASSQPTGGSYNEQFF
16 | TRBJ2-5 | TRBV7-2 | once | NA | TGTGCCAGCAGCTTAGCGAGACGGACAGTACAAGAGACCCAGTACTTC | CASSLARRTVQETQYF
13 | TRBJ2-7 | TRBV30 | NA | NA | TGTGCCTGGAGTCCCGGAGTCGGCTACGAGCAGTACTTC | CAWSPGVGYEQYF
14 | TRBJ2-7 | TRBV6-5 | few | NA | TGTGCCAGCAGAGCTCTCGTGGGGGGATACGAGCAGTACTTC | CASRALVGGYEQYF
14 | TRBJ1-4 | TRBV28 | NA | TRBD1 | TGTGCCAGCGGGCAGACAGGGTCTAATGAAAAACTGTTTTTT | CASGQTGSNEKLFF
11 | TRBJ2-2 | TRBV12-3/TRBV12-4 | NA | NA | TGTGCCAGCAGTTTCTCCGGGGAGCTGTTTTTT | CASSFSGELFF
13 | TRBJ1-2 | TRBV12-5 | NA | NA | TGTGCTAGTGGACAAGGGGATAACTATGGCTACACCTTC | CASGQGDNYGYTF
17 | TRBJ1-2 | TRBV30 | NA | NA | TGTGCCTGCCGAGGCCTGGGTTGGGGGCCCACGAACTATGGCTACACCTTC | CACRGLGWGPTNYGYTF
14 | TRBJ2-7 | TRBV25-1 | NA | NA | TGTGCCAGCAGTGAGGGATGGGGCTTTGACGAGCAGTACTTC | CASSEGWGFDEQYF
19 | TRBJ2-3 | TRBV18 | NA | TRBD2 | TGTGCCAGCTCCCTGATTCGGGGTCGGAGCGGGGGAATCACAGATACGCAGTATTTT | CASSLIRGRSGGITDTQYF
13 | TRBJ2-7 | TRBV7-8 | NA | NA | TGTGCCAGCAGCAAATCCCTAGGATACGAGCAGTACTTC | CASSKSLGYEQYF
16 | TRBJ2-7 | TRBV6-1 | NA | NA | TGTGCCAGCAGTGAAGCTGGGGCGAGGAGCTCCTACGAGCAGTACTTC | CASSEAGARSSYEQYF
17 | TRBJ2-7 | TRBV5-1 | NA | NA | TGCGCCAGCAGCCGGGGGGCACTAGGGGTAGTGGTATACGAGCAGTACTTC | CASSRGALGVVVYEQYF